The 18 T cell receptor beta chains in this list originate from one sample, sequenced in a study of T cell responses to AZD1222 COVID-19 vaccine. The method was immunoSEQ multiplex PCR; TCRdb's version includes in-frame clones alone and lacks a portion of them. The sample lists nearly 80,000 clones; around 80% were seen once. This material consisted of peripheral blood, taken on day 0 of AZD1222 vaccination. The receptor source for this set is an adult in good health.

In DNA, the CDR3 is TGTGCCAGCCGGGGGACAGGGAATGGCTACACCTTC. The encoded protein is CASRGTGNGYTF. This chain joins TRBV6-5 and TRBJ1-2; TRBD1 matches 9 bases. CDR1 is MNHEY, CDR2 SVGAGI, per germline. The J segment lost 6 bases and the V segment lost 8 bases, leaving 4 bases of the junction unmatched. The CDR3 runs to 12 residues.

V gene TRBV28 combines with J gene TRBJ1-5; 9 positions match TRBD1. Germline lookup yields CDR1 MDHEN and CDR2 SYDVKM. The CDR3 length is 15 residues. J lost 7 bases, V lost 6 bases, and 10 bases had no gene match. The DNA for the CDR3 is TGTGCCAGCAGCACCACAGGGGGCGGAAGACAGCCCCAGCATTTT. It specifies CASSTTGGGRQPQHF.

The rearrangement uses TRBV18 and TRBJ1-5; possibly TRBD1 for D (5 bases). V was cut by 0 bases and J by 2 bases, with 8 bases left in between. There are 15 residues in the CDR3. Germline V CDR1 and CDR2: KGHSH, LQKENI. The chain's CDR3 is CASSPPGEGNQPQHF. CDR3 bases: TGTGCCAGCTCACCACCAGGGGAGGGCAATCAGCCCCAGCATTTT.

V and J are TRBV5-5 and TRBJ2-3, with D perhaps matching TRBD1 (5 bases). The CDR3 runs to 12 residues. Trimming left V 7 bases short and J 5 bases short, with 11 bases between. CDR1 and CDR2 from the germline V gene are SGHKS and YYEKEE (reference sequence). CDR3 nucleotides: TGTGCCAGCGGCAGGGCCGTAGATACGCAGTATTTT. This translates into CASGRAVDTQYF.

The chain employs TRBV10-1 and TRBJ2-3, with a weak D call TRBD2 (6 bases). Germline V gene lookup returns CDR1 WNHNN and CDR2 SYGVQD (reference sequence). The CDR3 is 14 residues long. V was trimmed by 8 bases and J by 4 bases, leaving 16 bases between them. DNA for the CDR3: TGCGCCAGCGGAAGGGACTCAATGGCAGATACGCAGTATTTT. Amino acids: CASGRDSMADTQYF.

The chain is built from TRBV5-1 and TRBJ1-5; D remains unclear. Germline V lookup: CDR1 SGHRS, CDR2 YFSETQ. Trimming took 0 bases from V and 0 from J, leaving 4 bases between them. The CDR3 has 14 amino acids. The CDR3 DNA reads TGCGCCAGCAGCTTGGAGGGTAGCAATCAGCCCCAGCATTTT. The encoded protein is CASSLEGSNQPQHF.

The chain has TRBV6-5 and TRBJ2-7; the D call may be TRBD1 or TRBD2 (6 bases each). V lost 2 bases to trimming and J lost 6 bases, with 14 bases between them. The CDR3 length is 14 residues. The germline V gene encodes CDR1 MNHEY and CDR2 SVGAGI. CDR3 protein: CASSYIGGYTEQYF. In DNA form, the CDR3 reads TGTGCCAGCAGTTACATAGGGGGGTATACCGAGCAGTACTTC.

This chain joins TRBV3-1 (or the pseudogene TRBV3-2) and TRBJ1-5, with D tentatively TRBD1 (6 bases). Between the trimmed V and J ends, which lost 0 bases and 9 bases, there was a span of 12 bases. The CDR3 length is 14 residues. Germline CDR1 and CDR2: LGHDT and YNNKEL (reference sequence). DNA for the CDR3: TGTGCCAGCAGCCAAGAGGGGGGGCTACCGCCCCAGCATTTT. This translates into CASSQEGGLPPQHF.

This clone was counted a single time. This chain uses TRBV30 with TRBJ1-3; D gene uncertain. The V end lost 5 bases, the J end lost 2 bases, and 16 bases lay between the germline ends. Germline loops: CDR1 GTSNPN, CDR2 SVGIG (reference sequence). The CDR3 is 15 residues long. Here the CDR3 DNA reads TGTGCCTGGGCCCCATGGGAGTCCCCTGGAAACACCATATATTTT. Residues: CAWAPWESPGNTIYF.

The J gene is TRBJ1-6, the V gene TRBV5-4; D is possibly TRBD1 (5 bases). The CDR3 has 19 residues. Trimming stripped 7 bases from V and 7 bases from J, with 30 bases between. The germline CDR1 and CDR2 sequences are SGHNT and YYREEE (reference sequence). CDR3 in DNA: TGTGCCAGCGGAAGAGGGGTTGAGGGGACCCTTGGTACGAATTCACCCCTCCACTTT. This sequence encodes CASGRGVEGTLGTNSPLHF. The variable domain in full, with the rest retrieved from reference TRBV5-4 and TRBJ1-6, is ETGVTQSPTHLIKTRGQQVTLRCSSQSGHNTVSWYQQALGQGPQFIFQYYREEENGRGNFPPRFSGLQFPNYSSELNVNALELDDSALYLCASGRGVEGTLGTNSPLHFGNGTRLTVT.

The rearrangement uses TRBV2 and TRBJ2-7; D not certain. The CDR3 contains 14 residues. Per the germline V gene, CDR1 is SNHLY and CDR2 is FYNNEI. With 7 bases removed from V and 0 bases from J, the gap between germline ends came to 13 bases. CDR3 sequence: CASTTGLFSYEQYF. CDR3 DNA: TGTGCCAGCACCACTGGGCTTTTCTCCTACGAGCAGTACTTC.

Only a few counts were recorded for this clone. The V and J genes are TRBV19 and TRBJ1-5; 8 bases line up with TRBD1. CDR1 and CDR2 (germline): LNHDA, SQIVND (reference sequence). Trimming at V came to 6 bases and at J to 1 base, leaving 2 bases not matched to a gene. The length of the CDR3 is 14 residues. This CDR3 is CASSQGASNQPQHF. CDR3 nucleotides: TGTGCCAGTAGCCAGGGGGCCAGCAATCAGCCCCAGCATTTT.

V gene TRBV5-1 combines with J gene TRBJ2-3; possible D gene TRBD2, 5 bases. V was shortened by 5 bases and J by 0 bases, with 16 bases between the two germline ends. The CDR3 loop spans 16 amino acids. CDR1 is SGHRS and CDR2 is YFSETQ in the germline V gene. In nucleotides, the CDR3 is TGCGCCAGCAGACCGGGGATCGGGTCTAGCACAGATACGCAGTATTTT. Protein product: CASRPGIGSSTDTQYF.

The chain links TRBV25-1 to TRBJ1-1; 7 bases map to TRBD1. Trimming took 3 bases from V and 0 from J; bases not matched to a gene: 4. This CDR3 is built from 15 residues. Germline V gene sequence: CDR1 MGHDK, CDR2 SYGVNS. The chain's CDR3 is CASSDWTGLNTEAFF. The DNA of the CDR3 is TGTGCCAGCAGTGACTGGACAGGCTTGAACACTGAAGCTTTCTTT.

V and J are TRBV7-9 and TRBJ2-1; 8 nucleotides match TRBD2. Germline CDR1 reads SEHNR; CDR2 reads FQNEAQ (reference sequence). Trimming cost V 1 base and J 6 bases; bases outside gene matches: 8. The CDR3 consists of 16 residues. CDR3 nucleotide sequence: TGTGCCAGCAGCTTAGTGGGACTAGTAGTTGCCAATGAGCAGTTCTTC. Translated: CASSLVGLVVANEQFF.

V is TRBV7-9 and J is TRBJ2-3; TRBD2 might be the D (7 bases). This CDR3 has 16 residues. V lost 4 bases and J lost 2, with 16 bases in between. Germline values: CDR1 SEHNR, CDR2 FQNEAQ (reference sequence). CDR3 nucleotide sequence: TGTGCCAGCAGCTGGGGGGCTAGCGGAAACACAGATACGCAGTATTTT. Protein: CASSWGASGNTDTQYF.

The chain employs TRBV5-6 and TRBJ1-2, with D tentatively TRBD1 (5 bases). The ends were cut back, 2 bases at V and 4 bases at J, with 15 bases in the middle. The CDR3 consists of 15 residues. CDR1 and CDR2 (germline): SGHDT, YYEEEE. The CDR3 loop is CASSFPQALGYGYTF. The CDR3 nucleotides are TGTGCCAGCAGCTTCCCACAGGCCTTAGGCTATGGCTACACCTTC.

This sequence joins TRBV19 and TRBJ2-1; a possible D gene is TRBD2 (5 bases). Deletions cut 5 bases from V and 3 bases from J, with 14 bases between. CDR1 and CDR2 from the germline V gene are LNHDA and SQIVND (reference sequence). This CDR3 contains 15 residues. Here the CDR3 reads CASSAHTRGYNEQFF. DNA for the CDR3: TGTGCCAGTAGTGCCCACACCCGGGGCTACAATGAGCAGTTCTTC.